This T cell receptor beta chain stems from a study of glioma-infiltrating T cells after dendritic cell vaccination (TCRdb year 2016). At the level of the whole study: The cohort included some 15 glioblastoma patients drawn from Phase I and II dendritic cell vaccination trials, of whom 9 were newly diagnosed and 6 had recurrent disease. Autologous tumor lysate-pulsed dendritic cell vaccination was administered to the patients between the early 2000s and the early 2010s. The vaccine was prepared from monocyte-derived dendritic cells that were cultured for 6 to 7 days with IL-4 and GM-CSF and then pulsed overnight with autologous tumor lysate. Three intradermal dendritic cell vaccine injections were administered to patients at biweekly intervals in the arm below the axilla. In glioblastoma patients vaccinated with dendritic cells, deep sequencing of TCR beta CDR3 regions served to measure the amount of tumor-infiltrating lymphocytes and to compare repertoires between tumor and blood. Survival after dendritic cell vaccination was correlated with TCR sequencing metrics, such as TIL content and the overlap between tumor and blood repertoires. What the work shows at the level of the full study, not this receptor alone: TCR clonality showed no direct relationship with survival, which suggests that a diverse polyclonal response may be important. The cohort was small and heterogeneous, only a few patients had full blood and tumor sets, and even fewer had initial-recurrent tumor pairs. The three-group TCR overlap response model was characterized as speculative, and prospective validation of the model was stated to be required. After dendritic cell vaccination, a higher estimated pretreatment TIL content predicted longer time to progression and overall survival.

The immunoSEQ assay amplified TCRB CDR3 regions from 1.5 to 2.5 micrograms of genomic DNA, or from all available DNA when less than that amount was available. The multiplex PCR relied on 60 forward primers for TCR V beta segments and 13 reverse primers for J beta segments. Synthetic control templates were spiked into each sample at limiting dilution to estimate reads per starting template. Reads of 87 bp were generated by sequencing on the Illumina HiSeq System. On the study's bioinformatics: To remove PCR and sequencing errors, closely related sequences were merged with a nearest neighbor algorithm. TCR overlap was measured as the percentage of unique tumor TCR beta sequences that were also present in the peripheral blood of the same patient. TCRdb took over this immuneACCESS table, retaining in-frame rearrangements with V and J assigned. Such tables are incomplete; in checked studies, under half of the missing clones stem from an unresolved V gene, and the remainder is unexplained. V and J calls and clone size follow that table, whereas D and trimming were derived from the DNA. The sample table records about 92,000 clones; 85% to 90% of these occur just once. The ten biggest clones cover around a sixth of the sample.

The junction shows trimming of 0 bases on V and 6 bases on J, plus 13 bases between the germline ends. For CDR1 and CDR2, the germline V gene lists SGDLS and YYNGEE. The CDR3 holds 14 amino acids from the cysteine to the phenylalanine. The kept DNA is CDR3 alone, 42 bases in frame from the first base. Patients were selected for having adequate residual fresh-frozen tumor tissue and more than two years of available survival data. Although molecular status otherwise differed among the glioblastoma patients, no patient had an isocitrate dehydrogenase mutation. PBMC collection took place before vaccination, two weeks after the third vaccination, and at tumor progression if progression occurred. The Qiagen DNeasy Blood extraction Kit was used for extraction of genomic DNA. Comment on this clone: Its specific antigen is unknown. The input lacks base qualities; no much larger clone sits a single base away.

This TCR derives from a human donor with glioblastoma. The V and J segments used are TRBV9 and TRBJ2-7, with TRBD2 as a weak D call on 6 bases. The specimen was blood, collected before dendritic cell vaccination. CDR3 region: CASSVGGEVREQYF. The nucleotides are TGTGCCAGCAGCGTAGGCGGGGAGGTACGCGAGCAGTACTTC.